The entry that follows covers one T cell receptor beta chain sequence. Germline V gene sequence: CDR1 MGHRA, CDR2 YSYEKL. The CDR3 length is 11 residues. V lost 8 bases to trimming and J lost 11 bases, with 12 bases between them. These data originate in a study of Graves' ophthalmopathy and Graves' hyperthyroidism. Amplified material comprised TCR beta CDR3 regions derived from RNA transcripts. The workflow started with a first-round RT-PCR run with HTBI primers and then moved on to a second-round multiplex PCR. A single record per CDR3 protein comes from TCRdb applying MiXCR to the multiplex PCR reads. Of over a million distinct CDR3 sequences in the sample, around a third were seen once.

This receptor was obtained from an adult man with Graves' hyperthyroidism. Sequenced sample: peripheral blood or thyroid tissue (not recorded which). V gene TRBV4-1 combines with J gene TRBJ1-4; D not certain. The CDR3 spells CASAANRKLFF. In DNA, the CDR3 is TGCGCCAGCGCTGCCAATCGCAAACTGTTTTTT.